This is a list of T cell receptor beta chains from one sample in a study of shared clonotypes between healthy human individuals. TCRdb keeps only in-frame clones here, not all; method: immunoSEQ multiplex PCR. The table has 2 million or so clones, about 95% seen once. Sequencing was carried out using naive CD8+ T cells sorted from blood. These receptors all stem from a man aged 18 to 29 in good health. CDR3s include the opening cysteine and the closing phenylalanine or tryptophan. A D gene is named only where the DNA matches it firmly. Size is stated for part of the rows, as once, few or many counts, or as a class when the clone is expanded.

>TRBJ2-7|.|.|TRBV14
CASSLITGSYEQYF
TGTGCCAGCAGCCTAATTACAGGGAGCTACGAGCAGTACTTC
>TRBJ2-7|.|TRBD2|TRBV4-1
CASSQGPLAGISYEQYF
TGCGCCAGCAGCCAAGGGCCTCTAGCGGGAATCTCCTACGAGCAGTACTTC
>TRBJ1-2|.|.|TRBV29-1
CSVEGGTYGYTF
TGCAGCGTTGAAGGTGGGACCTATGGCTACACCTTC
>TRBJ2-7|once|.|TRBV2
CASSEWGLSYEQYF
TGTGCCAGCAGTGAATGGGGATTGTCCTACGAGCAGTACTTC
>TRBJ2-3|.|.|TRBV6-5
CASTAGNTQYF
TGTGCCAGCACCGCGGGTAATACGCAGTATTTT
>TRBJ2-1|.|.|TRBV11-3
CASSLEEYNEQFF
TGTGCCAGCAGCTTAGAAGAATACAATGAGCAGTTCTTC
>TRBJ1-5|.|.|TRBV7-2
CASSSDLNQPQHF
TGTGCCAGCAGCTCGGACCTGAATCAGCCCCAGCATTTT
>TRBJ2-5|once|.|TRBV5-1
CASSGYLSTSTQETQYF
TGCGCCAGCAGCGGATACTTATCGACGTCGACACAAGAGACCCAGTACTTC
>TRBJ2-5|.|TRBD2|TRBV6-1
CASSEALRSGRGETQYF
TGTGCCAGCAGTGAAGCGCTTCGTAGCGGGAGAGGAGAGACCCAGTACTTC
>TRBJ2-2|.|.|TRBV5-6
CASSLIQGGATGELFF
TGTGCCAGCAGCTTGATACAGGGAGGAGCCACCGGGGAGCTGTTTTTT
>TRBJ1-1|.|.|TRBV19
CASSIPTEMNTEAFF
TGTGCCAGTAGTATACCGACGGAGATGAACACTGAAGCTTTCTTT
>TRBJ1-4|.|TRBD1|TRBV4-3
CASSQVGFLTGSGTGQGEKLFF
TGCGCCAGCAGCCAAGTGGGATTCCTAACAGGTTCGGGGACAGGGCAGGGCGAAAAACTGTTTTTT
>TRBJ2-3|.|.|TRBV7-9
CASSHTGTTDTQYF
TGTGCCAGCAGCCATACAGGGACCACAGATACGCAGTATTTT
>TRBJ2-1|.|TRBD2|TRBV27
CASSLKLAAVEQFF
TGTGCCAGCAGTTTAAAGCTAGCGGCGGTCGAGCAGTTCTTC
>TRBJ2-2|.|TRBD2|TRBV18
CASSLGLAGSQNTGELFF
TGTGCCAGCTCCCTCGGACTAGCGGGATCCCAGAACACCGGGGAGCTGTTTTTT
>TRBJ2-5|.|.|TRBV30
CAWSSSGTWMETQYF
TGTGCCTGGAGTTCGTCCGGGACGTGGATGGAGACCCAGTACTTC
>TRBJ2-4|.|TRBD1|TRBV7-3
CASSLDRGAKNIQYF
TGTGCCAGCAGCTTAGACAGGGGGGCCAAAAACATTCAGTACTTC
>TRBJ2-7|.|.|TRBV28
CASSYGESYEQYF
TGTGCCAGCAGTTACGGGGAATCCTACGAGCAGTACTTC
>TRBJ2-5|few|.|TRBV13
CASSLGVETQYF
TGTGCCAGCAGCTTAGGGGTTGAGACCCAGTACTTC
>TRBJ2-7|.|TRBD1|TRBV4-3
CASAPHRGQALEQYF
TGCGCCAGCGCACCCCACAGAGGACAGGCTCTTGAGCAGTACTTC
>TRBJ2-7|.|.|TRBV1
CTSSQDRGRAGYEQYF
TGCACCAGCAGCCAAGATCGGGGGAGGGCTGGGTACGAGCAGTACTTC
>TRBJ2-7|once|.|TRBV7-9
CASSPPRPPYEQYF
TGTGCCAGCAGCCCCCCACGGCCTCCCTACGAGCAGTACTTC
>TRBJ2-7|.|.|TRBV12-5
CASGPWGIGYEQYF
TGTGCTAGTGGTCCGTGGGGGATAGGATACGAGCAGTACTTC
>TRBJ2-3|.|.|TRBV6-1
CASITRGSTDTQYF
TGTGCCAGCATCACCCGGGGTAGCACAGATACGCAGTATTTT
>TRBJ1-3|.|.|TRBV7-8
CASSLGGSANTIYF
TGTGCCAGCAGCTTAGGGGGGAGCGCGAACACCATATATTTT
>TRBJ2-3|.|.|TRBV18
CASSPNPGVSTDTQYF
TGTGCCAGCTCACCAAACCCGGGAGTAAGCACAGATACGCAGTATTTT
>TRBJ2-1|.|TRBD1|TRBV11-3
CASSRPGQLNNEQFF
TGTGCCAGCAGCCGGCCGGGACAGCTAAACAATGAGCAGTTCTTC
>TRBJ2-1|.|TRBD2|TRBV5-6
CASSPEVGGLAFDEQFF
TGTGCCAGCAGCCCCGAAGTAGGGGGACTAGCGTTCGATGAGCAGTTCTTC
>TRBJ1-6|.|.|TRBV6-4
CASSLHGENSPLHF
TGTGCCAGCAGTCTTCACGGAGAAAATTCACCCCTCCACTTT
>TRBJ2-5|.|.|TRBV29-1
CSSAGAGSRETQYF
TGCAGCTCTGCAGGGGCTGGGTCAAGGGAGACCCAGTACTTC
>TRBJ2-7|.|.|TRBV5-1
CASSSGTFSYEQYF
TGCGCCAGCAGCTCCGGGACTTTCTCCTACGAGCAGTACTTC
>TRBJ2-5|.|.|TRBV9
CASSLGGSQETQYF
TGTGCCAGCTCCCTTGGGGGAAGCCAAGAGACCCAGTACTTC
>TRBJ2-1|.|.|TRBV27
CASSLSSTNEQFF
TGTGCCAGCAGTTTATCCAGCACCAATGAGCAGTTCTTC
>TRBJ1-6|once|.|TRBV27
CASSFEGHSSPLHF
TGTGCCAGCAGTTTTGAGGGGCACAGTTCACCCCTCCACTTT
>TRBJ2-5|.|.|TRBV4-2
CASSQEVGDRRGQETQYF
TGTGCCAGCAGCCAAGAAGTAGGGGACCGGAGGGGTCAAGAGACCCAGTACTTC
>TRBJ1-2|.|.|TRBV28
CASSSPGQYIGGGYTF
TGTGCCAGCAGTTCCCCGGGACAATATATAGGCGGGGGCTACACCTTC
>TRBJ2-7|.|.|TRBV29-1
CSAGDSDEQYF
TGCAGCGCGGGGGACAGCGACGAGCAGTACTTC
>TRBJ1-4|.|.|TRBV2
CASSPGLLDNEKLFF
TGTGCCAGCAGTCCAGGGTTACTGGATAATGAAAAACTGTTTTTT
>TRBJ2-7|.|.|TRBV5-1
CASSLEGGTPFASYEQYF
TGCGCCAGCAGCTTGGAGGGAGGAACCCCCTTTGCTTCCTACGAGCAGTACTTC
>TRBJ1-4|.|.|TRBV5-1
CASSLNRAWQEKLFF
TGCGCCAGCAGCTTAAACAGGGCCTGGCAAGAAAAACTGTTTTTT
>TRBJ1-6|few|.|TRBV2
CASRDPRGGLGSPLHF
TGTGCCAGCAGGGACCCAAGAGGGGGTCTTGGTTCACCCCTCCACTTT
>TRBJ2-1|.|TRBD2|TRBV7-3
CASSASSGGAPEQFF
TGTGCCAGCAGCGCTTCTAGCGGGGGGGCTCCTGAGCAGTTCTTC
>TRBJ2-2|.|.|TRBV5-1
CASSWVAGELFF
TGCGCCAGCAGCTGGGTCGCCGGGGAGCTGTTTTTT
>TRBJ1-1|.|TRBD1|TRBV5-1
CASSWETGWSTEAFF
TGCGCCAGCAGCTGGGAGACAGGGTGGAGCACTGAAGCTTTCTTT
>TRBJ1-6|.|TRBD1|TRBV28
CASSLEDRGRNSPLHF
TGTGCCAGCAGTTTAGAGGACAGGGGTAGAAATTCACCCCTCCACTTT
>TRBJ1-6|.|.|TRBV27
CASRSREGHNSPLHF
TGTGCCAGCAGAAGCAGGGAGGGGCATAATTCACCCCTCCACTTT
>TRBJ2-1|.|TRBD2|TRBV6-1
CASSGTSGAYNEQFF
TGTGCCAGCAGCGGGACTAGCGGGGCCTACAATGAGCAGTTCTTC
>TRBJ2-1|.|.|TRBV4-1
CASSVAPNEQFF
TGCGCCAGCAGCGTAGCCCCCAATGAGCAGTTCTTC